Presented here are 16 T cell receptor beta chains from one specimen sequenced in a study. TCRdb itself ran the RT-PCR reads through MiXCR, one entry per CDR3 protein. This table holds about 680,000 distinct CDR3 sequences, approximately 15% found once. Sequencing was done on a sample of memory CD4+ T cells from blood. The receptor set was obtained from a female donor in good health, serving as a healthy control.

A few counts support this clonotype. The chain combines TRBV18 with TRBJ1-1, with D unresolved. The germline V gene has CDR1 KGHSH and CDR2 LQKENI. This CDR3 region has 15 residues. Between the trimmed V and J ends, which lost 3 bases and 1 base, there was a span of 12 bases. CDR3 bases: TGTGCCAGCTCACCCCCGGGTCAGAAGAACACTGAAGCTTTCTTT. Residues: CASSPPGQKNTEAFF.

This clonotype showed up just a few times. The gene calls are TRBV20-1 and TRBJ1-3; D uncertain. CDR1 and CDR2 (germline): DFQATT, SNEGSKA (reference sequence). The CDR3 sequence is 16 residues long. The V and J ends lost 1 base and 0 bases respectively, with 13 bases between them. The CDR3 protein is CSARVGIEGSGNTIYF. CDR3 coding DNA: TGCAGTGCTAGAGTGGGGATTGAGGGCTCTGGAAACACCATATATTTT.

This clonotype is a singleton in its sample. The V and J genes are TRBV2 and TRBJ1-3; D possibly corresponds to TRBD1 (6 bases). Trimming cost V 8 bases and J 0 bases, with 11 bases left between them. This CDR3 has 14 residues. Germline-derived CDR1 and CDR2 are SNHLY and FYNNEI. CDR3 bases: TGTGCCAGCGGAGACAGGTCCTCTGGAAACACCATATATTTT. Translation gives CASGDRSSGNTIYF.

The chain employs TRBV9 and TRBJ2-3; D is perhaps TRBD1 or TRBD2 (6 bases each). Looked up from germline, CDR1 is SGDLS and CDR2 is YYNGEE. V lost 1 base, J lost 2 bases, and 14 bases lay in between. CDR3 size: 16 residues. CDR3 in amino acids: CASSVTGRQVTDTQYF. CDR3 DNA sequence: TGTGCCAGCAGCGTAACAGGGAGGCAAGTCACAGATACGCAGTATTTT.

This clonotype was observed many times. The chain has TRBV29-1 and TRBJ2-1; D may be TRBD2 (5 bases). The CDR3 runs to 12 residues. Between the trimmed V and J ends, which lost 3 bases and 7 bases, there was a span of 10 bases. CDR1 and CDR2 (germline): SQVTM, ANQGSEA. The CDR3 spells CSVELLGNEQFF. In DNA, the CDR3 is TGCAGCGTTGAGTTACTAGGTAATGAGCAGTTCTTC.

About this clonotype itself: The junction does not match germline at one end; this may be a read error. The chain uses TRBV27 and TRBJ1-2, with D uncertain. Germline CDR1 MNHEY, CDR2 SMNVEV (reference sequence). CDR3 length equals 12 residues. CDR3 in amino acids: CDSSLGGYGYTF. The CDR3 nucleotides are TGTGACAGCAGTTTAGGAGGGTATGGCTACACCTTC.

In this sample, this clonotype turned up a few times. CDR3 amino acids: CSASPRQETQYF. The DNA for the CDR3 is TGCAGTGCTAGCCCCAGACAAGAGACCCAGTACTTC. The V call is TRBV20-1, the J call TRBJ2-5; D remains ambiguous. CDR3 length: 12 residues. Per the germline V gene, CDR1 is DFQATT and CDR2 is SNEGSKA (reference sequence). Trimming removed 3 bases at V and 2 bases at J, with 7 bases between.

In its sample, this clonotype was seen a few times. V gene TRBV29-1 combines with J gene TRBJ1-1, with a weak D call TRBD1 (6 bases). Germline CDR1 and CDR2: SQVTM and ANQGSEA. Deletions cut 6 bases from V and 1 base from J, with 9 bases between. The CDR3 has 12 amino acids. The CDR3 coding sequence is TGCAGCGTGCTACAGGGGAACACTGAAGCTTTCTTT. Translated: CSVLQGNTEAFF.

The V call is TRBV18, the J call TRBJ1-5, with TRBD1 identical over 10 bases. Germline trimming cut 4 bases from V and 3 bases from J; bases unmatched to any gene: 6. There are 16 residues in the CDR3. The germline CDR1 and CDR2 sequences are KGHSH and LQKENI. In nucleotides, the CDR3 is TGTGCCAGCTCACTTGTAGGGACAGGGGTCAATCAGCCCCAGCATTTT. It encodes CASSLVGTGVNQPQHF.

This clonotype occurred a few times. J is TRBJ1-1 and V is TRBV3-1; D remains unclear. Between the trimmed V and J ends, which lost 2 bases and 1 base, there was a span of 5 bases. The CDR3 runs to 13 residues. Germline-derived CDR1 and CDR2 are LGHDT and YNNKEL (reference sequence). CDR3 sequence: CASSQLANTEAFF. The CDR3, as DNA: TGTGCCAGCAGCCAATTAGCGAACACTGAAGCTTTCTTT.

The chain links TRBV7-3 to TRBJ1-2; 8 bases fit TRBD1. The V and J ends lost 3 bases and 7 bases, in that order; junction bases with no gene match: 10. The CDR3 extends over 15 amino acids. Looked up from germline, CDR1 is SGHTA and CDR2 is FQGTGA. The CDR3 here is CASSFNQGAEAGYTF. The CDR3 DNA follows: TGTGCCAGCAGCTTTAACCAGGGGGCGGAGGCTGGCTACACCTTC.

The CDR3 DNA reads as TGTGCCAGCAGCACTAGAGCGGGAGTGTCCACAGATACGCAGTATTTT. Translated, it gives CASSTRAGVSTDTQYF. J is TRBJ2-3 and V is TRBV7-9; 8 positions match TRBD2. V lost 5 bases to trimming and J lost 2 bases; unmatched junction nucleotides: 9. Germline CDR1 is SEHNR and CDR2 is FQNEAQ (reference sequence). The CDR3 totals 16 residues. The complete variable domain, with remaining parts taken from reference TRBV7-9 and TRBJ2-3, reads DTGVSQNPRHKITKRGQNVTFRCDPISEHNRLYWYRQTLGQGPEFLTYFQNEAQLEKSRLLSDRFSAERPKGSFSTLEIQRTEQGDSAMYLCASSTRAGVSTDTQYFGPGTRLTVL.

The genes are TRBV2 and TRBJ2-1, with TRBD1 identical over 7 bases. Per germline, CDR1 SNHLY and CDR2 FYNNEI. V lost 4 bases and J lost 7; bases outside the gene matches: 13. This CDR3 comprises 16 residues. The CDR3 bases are TGTGCCAGCAGTGTTATGGACAGGCGTACTTGGAATGAGCAGTTCTTC. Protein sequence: CASSVMDRRTWNEQFF.

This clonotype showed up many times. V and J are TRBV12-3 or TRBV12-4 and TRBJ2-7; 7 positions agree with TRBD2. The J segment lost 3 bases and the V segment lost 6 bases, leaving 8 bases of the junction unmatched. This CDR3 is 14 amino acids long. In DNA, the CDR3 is TGTGCCAGCAGGGGAGCGGGAAGCTACTACGAGCAGTACTTC. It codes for CASRGAGSYYEQYF.

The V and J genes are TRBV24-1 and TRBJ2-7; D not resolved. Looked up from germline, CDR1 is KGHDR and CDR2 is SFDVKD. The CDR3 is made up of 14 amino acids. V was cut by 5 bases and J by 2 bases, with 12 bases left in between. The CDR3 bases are TGTGCCACCAGTGGACCCCCACCCACCTACGAGCAGTACTTC. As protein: CATSGPPPTYEQYF.

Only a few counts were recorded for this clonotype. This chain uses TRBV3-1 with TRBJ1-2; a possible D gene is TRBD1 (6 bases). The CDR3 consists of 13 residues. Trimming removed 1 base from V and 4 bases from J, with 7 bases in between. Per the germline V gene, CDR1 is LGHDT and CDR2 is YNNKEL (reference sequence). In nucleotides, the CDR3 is TGTGCCAGCAGCCAAGGGGGGCCCTATGGCTACACCTTC. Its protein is CASSQGGPYGYTF.